This T cell receptor beta chain is drawn from a study of blood T cell repertoires in COVID-19. For the study at large: Nucleic acid was either cDNA or gDNA, and it came from T cells, B-cell-depleted T cells, or PBMCs.

All enrollees were about 18 to 89 years old and from under 25 US areas. Per germline, CDR1 GTSNPN and CDR2 SVGIG (reference sequence). This CDR3 comprises 12 residues. Trimming stripped 0 bases from V and 11 bases from J, with 13 bases between. TCRdb keeps only in-frame clones here, not all; method: immunoSEQ multiplex PCR. The data contain nearly 350,000 clones, about 90% of them seen just once; the ten biggest clones take up roughly 1%. This sequence was found in a young woman who had recovered from COVID-19. Sequencing was done on a sample of PBMCs or T cells enriched from blood (not recorded which). The chain links TRBV30 to TRBJ1-2; the D is unclear. CDR3 sequence: CAWSVQPRTYTF. CDR3 DNA sequence: TGTGCCTGGAGTGTACAGCCTCGAACATACACCTTC. The variable domain in full, completed from reference TRBV30 and TRBJ1-2, reads SQTIHQWPATLVQPVGSPLSLECTVEGTSNPNLYWYRQAAGRGLQLLFYSVGIGQISSEVPQNLSASRPQDRQFILSSKKLLLSDSGFYLCAWSVQPRTYTFGSGTRLTVV.